This section outlines one T cell receptor (beta chain) sequence together with its context. The repertoire was sequenced with immunoSEQ multiplex PCR; TCRdb's copy has only in-frame clones and lacks some. The data hold 130,000 or so clones, with over 75% observed a single time. These data come from a study of control samples from healthy donors and cancer patients. The CDR3 covers 14 residues. The V end was cut by 4 bases, the J end by 0 bases, with 11 bases between. Germline CDR1 reads SGHDT; CDR2 reads YYEEEE. The chain uses TRBV5-6 and TRBJ2-7; TRBD2 is a possible D gene (6 bases). Sequencing was carried out using blood. This sequence originates from a man in his forties in good health. CDR3 amino acids: CASSRDFTSYEQYF. DNA of the CDR3: TGTGCCAGCAGCCGGGACTTTACCTCCTACGAGCAGTACTTC.